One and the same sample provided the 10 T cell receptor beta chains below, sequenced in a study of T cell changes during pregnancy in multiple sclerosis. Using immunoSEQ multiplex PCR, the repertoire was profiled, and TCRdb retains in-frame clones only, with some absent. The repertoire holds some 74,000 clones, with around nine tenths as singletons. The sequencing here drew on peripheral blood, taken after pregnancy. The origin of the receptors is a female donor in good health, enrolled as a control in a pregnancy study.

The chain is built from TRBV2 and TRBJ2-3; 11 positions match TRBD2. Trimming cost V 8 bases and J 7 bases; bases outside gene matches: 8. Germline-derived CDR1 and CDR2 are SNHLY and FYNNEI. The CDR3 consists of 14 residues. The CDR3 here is CASSTRLAGNTQYF. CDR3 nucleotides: TGTGCCAGCTCGACACGACTAGCGGGAAATACGCAGTATTTT. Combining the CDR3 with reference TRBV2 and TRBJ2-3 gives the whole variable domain EPEVTQTPSHQVTQMGQEVILRCVPISNHLYFYWYRQILGQKVEFLVSFYNNEISEKSEIFDDQFSVERPDGSNFTLKIRSTKLEDSAMYFCASSTRLAGNTQYFGPGTRLTVL.

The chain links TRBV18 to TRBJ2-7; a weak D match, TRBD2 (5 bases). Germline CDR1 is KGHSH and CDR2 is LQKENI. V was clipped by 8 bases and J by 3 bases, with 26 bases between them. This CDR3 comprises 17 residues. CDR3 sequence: CASRGPVPRRLNYEQYF. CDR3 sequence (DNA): TGTGCCAGCCGGGGTCCGGTCCCCAGGAGATTAAACTACGAGCAGTACTTC.

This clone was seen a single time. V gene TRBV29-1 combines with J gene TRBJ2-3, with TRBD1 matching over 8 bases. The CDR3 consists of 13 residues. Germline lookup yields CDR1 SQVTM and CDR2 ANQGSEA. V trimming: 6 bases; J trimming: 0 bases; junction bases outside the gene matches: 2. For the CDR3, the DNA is TGCAGCGTAGGACAGGGTAGCACAGATACGCAGTATTTT. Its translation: CSVGQGSTDTQYF.

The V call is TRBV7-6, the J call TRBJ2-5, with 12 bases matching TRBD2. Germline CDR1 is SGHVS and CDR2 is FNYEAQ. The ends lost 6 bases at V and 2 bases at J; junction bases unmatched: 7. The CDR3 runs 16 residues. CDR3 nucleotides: TGTGCCAGCAGGCAGACTAGCGGGAGAGGGCAAGAGACCCAGTACTTC. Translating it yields CASRQTSGRGQETQYF. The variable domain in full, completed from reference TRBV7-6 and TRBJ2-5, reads GAGVSQSPRYKVTKRGQDVALRCDPISGHVSLYWYRQALGQGPEFLTYFNYEAQQDKSGLPNDRFSAERPEGSISTLTIQRTEQRDSAMYRCASRQTSGRGQETQYFGPGTRLLVL.

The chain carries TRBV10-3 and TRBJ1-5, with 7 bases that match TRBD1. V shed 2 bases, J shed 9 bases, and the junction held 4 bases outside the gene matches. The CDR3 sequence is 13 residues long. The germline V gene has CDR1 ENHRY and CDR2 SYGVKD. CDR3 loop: CAISEDRTGPQHF. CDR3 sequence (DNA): TGTGCCATCAGTGAGGACAGGACAGGGCCCCAGCATTTT.

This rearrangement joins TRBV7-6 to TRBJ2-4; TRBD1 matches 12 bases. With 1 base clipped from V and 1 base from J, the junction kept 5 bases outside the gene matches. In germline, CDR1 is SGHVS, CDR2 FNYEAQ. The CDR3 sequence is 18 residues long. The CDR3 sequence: CASSLGRDRGQAKNIQYF. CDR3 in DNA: TGTGCCAGCAGCTTAGGACGGGACAGGGGGCAGGCCAAAAACATTCAGTACTTC.

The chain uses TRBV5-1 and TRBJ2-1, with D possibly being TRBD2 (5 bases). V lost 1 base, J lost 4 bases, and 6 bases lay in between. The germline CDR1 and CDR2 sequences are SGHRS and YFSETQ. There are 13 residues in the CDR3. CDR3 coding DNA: TGCGCCAGCAGCTTGCCGGGGTACAATGAGCAGTTCTTC. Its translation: CASSLPGYNEQFF.

CDR3 residues: CASSLTGTRSSDTQYF. The CDR3 DNA is TGTGCCAGCAGCTTAACTGGGACAAGGTCGTCGGATACGCAGTATTTT. This sequence joins TRBV7-6 and TRBJ2-3; D might be TRBD1 (6 bases). This CDR3 has 16 amino acids. V shed 2 bases and J shed 6 bases, with 18 bases lying between them. Per germline, CDR1 SGHVS and CDR2 FNYEAQ.

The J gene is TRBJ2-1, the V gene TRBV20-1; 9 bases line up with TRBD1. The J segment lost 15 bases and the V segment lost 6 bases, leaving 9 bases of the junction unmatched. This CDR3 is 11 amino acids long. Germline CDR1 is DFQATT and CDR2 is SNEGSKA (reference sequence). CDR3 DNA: TGCAGTGCCTACCGGGACAGGGTGCTGTTCTTC. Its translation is CSAYRDRVLFF.

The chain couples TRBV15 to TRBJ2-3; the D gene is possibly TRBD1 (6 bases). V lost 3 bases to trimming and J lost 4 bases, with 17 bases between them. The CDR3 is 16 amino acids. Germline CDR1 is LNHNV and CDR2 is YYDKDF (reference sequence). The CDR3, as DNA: TGTGCCACCAGCAGGGGCCGGGACACCTATTCAGATACGCAGTATTTT. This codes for CATSRGRDTYSDTQYF.